The 18 T cell receptor beta chains presented below share a single source sample, sequenced in a study of blood T cell repertoires in COVID-19 (dated by TCRdb to about 2020). The library was obtained by the immunoSEQ multiplex PCR assay. TCRdb mirrors the immuneACCESS table, restricted to in-frame sequences. Some clones are absent from its copies; in checked studies, under half trace to an unresolved V gene, and the reason for the others is unknown. The sample table contains approximately 670,000 clones; only one count was recorded for over 80% of them. Over 0.2% of the sample lies in the top ten. Sequenced: peripheral blood. Receptor source: a woman in her late teens or twenties with acute or convalescent COVID-19.

J is TRBJ1-1 and V is TRBV7-9, with TRBD1 as a possible D gene (5 bases). This CDR3 has 13 residues. Trimming took 10 bases from V and 1 from J, leaving 13 bases between them. Per the germline V gene, CDR1 is SEHNR and CDR2 is FQNEAQ (reference sequence). Here the CDR3 reads CATIFTGNTEAFF. CDR3 DNA: TGTGCCACCATTTTTACAGGGAACACTGAAGCTTTCTTT.

Written as DNA, the CDR3 is TGTGCCAGCAGCTCGGGAGGCCCTTATGGCGAGCAGTACTTC. It codes for CASSSGGPYGEQYF. This chain links TRBV12-1 with TRBJ2-7; TRBD2 is the table's D call and was not checked against the DNA. TRBV12-1 is a pseudogene segment. The CDR3 sequence is 14 residues long.

The CDR3 bases are TGTGCCAGCAGCCCAAAGGGAGCGGGGGGAACTGAAAGGGAGCTGTTTTTT. Its protein is CASSPKGAGGTERELFF. J is TRBJ2-2 and V is TRBV9, with 9 bases fitting TRBD2. The CDR3 has 17 residues. Germline CDR1 and CDR2: SGDLS and YYNGEE. Trimming at V came to 4 bases and at J to 9 bases, leaving 16 bases not matched to a gene.

This chain links TRBV10-1 with TRBJ1-1; tentative D call: TRBD1 (6 bases). CDR1 and CDR2 (germline): WNHNN, SYGVQD (reference sequence). V lost 6 bases and J 1 base, leaving 12 bases between the germline ends. The CDR3 length is 14 residues. CDR3 coding DNA: TGCGCCAGCAGGGGAGGGGGAACGAACACTGAAGCTTTCTTT. It codes for CASRGGGTNTEAFF.

The chain uses TRBV30 and TRBJ1-1; 9 bases fit TRBD1. CDR1 and CDR2 (germline): GTSNPN, SVGIG (reference sequence). This CDR3 comprises 13 residues. The junction had 4 bases not matched to a gene; V was cut back by 4 bases and J by 4 bases. CDR3 DNA sequence: TGTGCCTGGACCGGGACAGGGCGCACTGAAGCTTTCTTT. Translating gives CAWTGTGRTEAFF.

V gene TRBV5-1 combines with J gene TRBJ2-3, with 9 bases fitting TRBD2. The germline gives CDR1 SGHRS, CDR2 YFSETQ. The CDR3 spans 15 residues. V trimming: 5 bases; J trimming: 2 bases; junction bases outside the gene matches: 6. CDR3 residues: CASSSSGNPTDTQYF. DNA of the CDR3: TGCGCCAGCAGTTCTAGCGGGAACCCCACAGATACGCAGTATTTT. The full variable domain, with the rest looked up from reference TRBV5-1 and TRBJ2-3, is KAGVTQTPRYLIKTRGQQVTLSCSPISGHRSVSWYQQTPGQGLQFLFEYFSETQRNKGNFPGRFSGRQFSNSRSEMNVSTLELGDSALYLCASSSSGNPTDTQYFGPGTRLTVL.

The chain recombines TRBV7-2 with TRBJ1-1, with D hard to call. The CDR3 length is 16 residues. The V end lost 4 bases, the J end lost 1 base, and 16 bases lay between the germline ends. Germline CDR1 is SGHTA and CDR2 is FQGNSA. CDR3 protein: CASSSGIQGWNTEAFF. The CDR3 nucleotides are TGTGCCAGCAGCTCAGGAATTCAAGGATGGAACACTGAAGCTTTCTTT.

This chain links TRBV9 with TRBJ2-1, with 11 bases lining up with TRBD2. CDR1 and CDR2 from the germline V gene are SGDLS and YYNGEE. The CDR3 loop spans 15 amino acids. With 3 bases clipped from V and 5 bases from J, the junction kept 4 bases outside the gene matches. CDR3 DNA sequence: TGTGCCAGCAGCGCCGGGACTAGCGGAAACAATGAGCAGTTCTTC. This encodes CASSAGTSGNNEQFF.

This clone occurred once. This rearrangement joins TRBV30 to TRBJ2-1, with D maybe TRBD1 (5 bases). CDR1 and CDR2 from the germline V gene are GTSNPN and SVGIG (reference sequence). Trimming left V 5 bases short and J 0 bases short, with 11 bases between. The CDR3 consists of 14 residues. CDR3 DNA: TGTGCCTGGTCGACAGCCACCTCCTACAATGAGCAGTTCTTC. This sequence encodes CAWSTATSYNEQFF.

The V and J genes are TRBV7-9 and TRBJ1-4, with TRBD1 identical over 8 bases. Germline CDR1 reads SEHNR; CDR2 reads FQNEAQ (reference sequence). V was pared by 5 bases and J by 2 bases, with 4 bases of the junction left unmatched. The CDR3 runs to 15 residues. CDR3 nucleotide sequence: TGTGCCAGCAGCGTTCAGGGGGCGACTAATGAAAAACTGTTTTTT. Translation: CASSVQGATNEKLFF.

The J gene is TRBJ2-1, the V gene TRBV9; TRBD2 matches at 10 bases. This CDR3 is 15 amino acids long. After removal of 1 base from V and 5 bases from J, the junction contained 3 bases not matched to a gene. Per the germline V gene, CDR1 is SGDLS and CDR2 is YYNGEE. CDR3 nucleotides: TGTGCCAGCAGCGTAAGCGGGGGGGCCAACAATGAGCAGTTCTTC. This codes for CASSVSGGANNEQFF.

The rearrangement uses TRBV7-6 and TRBJ2-3; 14 nucleotides match TRBD2. The V segment lost 5 bases and the J segment 6 bases; nucleotides outside the gene matches: 16. The CDR3 sequence is 19 residues long. Germline assignment: CDR1 SGHVS and CDR2 FNYEAQ. The CDR3 nucleotides are TGTGCCAGCAGCCACCAACAGACTAGCGGGGGGGCCGCGGCGGATACGCAGTATTTT. Encoded protein: CASSHQQTSGGAAADTQYF.

V and J are TRBV7-7 and TRBJ2-7, with TRBD2 matching over 11 bases. V was clipped by 1 base and J by 4 bases; unmatched bases: 12. The CDR3 contains 18 residues. Germline V gene data show CDR1 as SSHAT and CDR2 as FNYEAQ (reference sequence). As DNA, the CDR3 is TGTGCCAGCAGCTTAGAACTAGCGGGGGCCGATCCTACATACGAGCAGTACTTC. Its protein is CASSLELAGADPTYEQYF.

The chain joins TRBV9 to TRBJ2-1; TRBD1 matches 7 bases. This CDR3 is built from 16 residues. CDR1 SGDLS and CDR2 YYNGEE come from the germline V gene. Trimming took 5 bases from V and 0 from J; bases not matched to a gene: 8. This CDR3 reads CASSEQGTSSYNEQFF. As DNA, the CDR3 is TGTGCCAGCAGTGAACAGGGGACCAGCTCCTACAATGAGCAGTTCTTC.

The J gene is TRBJ2-2, the V gene TRBV5-5; D remains unclear. Trimming pared 1 base from V and 3 bases from J, leaving 4 bases between. The CDR3 length is 13 residues. Germline V gives CDR1 SGHKS, CDR2 YYEKEE (reference sequence). CDR3 protein: CASSLLDTGELFF. In DNA form, the CDR3 reads TGTGCCAGCAGCTTGTTAGACACCGGGGAGCTGTTTTTT.

This clone was counted a single time. This sequence joins TRBV24-1 and TRBJ2-3; D uncertain. Germline V gene lookup returns CDR1 KGHDR and CDR2 SFDVKD. Trimming left V 9 bases short and J 4 bases short, with 7 bases between. CDR3 length: 11 amino acids. The CDR3, as DNA: TGTGCCACCCAACAAGCAGATACGCAGTATTTT. Protein sequence: CATQQADTQYF.

This sequence joins TRBV27 and TRBJ2-5; 9 nucleotides match TRBD1. The CDR3 has 19 residues. Germline CDR1 and CDR2: MNHEY and SMNVEV (reference sequence). The trim removed 1 base at V and 3 bases at J, leaving 15 bases unmatched. This CDR3 is CASSLYSFQPGQGKETQYF. DNA of the CDR3: TGTGCCAGCAGTTTATACTCCTTCCAGCCGGGACAGGGTAAAGAGACCCAGTACTTC.

The CDR3 sequence: CASSVGDRSGNTIYF. The CDR3 DNA follows: TGCGCCAGCAGCGTAGGGGACAGATCCGGAAACACCATATATTTT. The chain links TRBV5-1 to TRBJ1-3, with 7 bases aligning to TRBD1. Germline CDR1 reads SGHRS; CDR2 reads YFSETQ. V shed 4 bases and J 4 bases; nucleotides not matched to a gene: 8. CDR3 length equals 15 residues.